These 7 T cell receptor beta chains came from one sample sequenced in a study of blood T cell repertoires in COVID-19. Clones were sequenced by immunoSEQ multiplex PCR, and TCRdb holds only the in-frame ones, with some missing. The sample holds 150,000 to 200,000 clones, 85% to 90% seen once. Sequenced: peripheral blood. These TCRs come from a woman between 65 and 79 years old with COVID-19, enrolled during active disease.

This clone was detected only once. The chain joins TRBV7-2 to TRBJ1-2; 7 bases fit TRBD1. CDR3 size: 13 residues. Germline CDR1 reads SGHTA; CDR2 reads FQGNSA. V was clipped by 2 bases and J by 7 bases; unmatched bases: 4. CDR3 in DNA: TGTGCCAGCAGCTTACACAGGGGTGGTGGCTACACCTTC. Protein: CASSLHRGGGYTF.

The chain recombines TRBV10-3 with TRBJ1-5; possible D gene TRBD1, 5 bases. Germline CDR1 and CDR2: ENHRY and SYGVKD. Trimming took off 3 bases at V and 1 base at J, with 10 bases between the two ends. The CDR3 contains 15 residues. The CDR3 DNA reads as TGTGCCATCAGTGAAGGGGCCCGAAGCAATCAGCCCCAGCATTTT. Its translation is CAISEGARSNQPQHF.

The chain couples TRBV19 to TRBJ1-6; D unclear. Trimming took 5 bases from V and 0 from J, leaving 8 bases between them. This CDR3 region has 15 residues. In germline, CDR1 is LNHDA, CDR2 SQIVND (reference sequence). The CDR3 protein is CASSSGSSYNSPLHF. CDR3 bases: TGTGCCAGTAGTTCTGGGAGCTCCTATAATTCACCCCTCCACTTT.

This clone was seen more than once but under ten times. This chain uses TRBV18 with TRBJ2-7, with 9 bases lining up with TRBD2. The CDR3 covers 14 residues. The junction had 4 bases not matched to a gene; V was cut back by 3 bases and J by 4 bases. Germline loops: CDR1 KGHSH, CDR2 LQKENI. CDR3 DNA sequence: TGTGCCAGCTCACCGCGGAGCGGGGGGTACGAGCAGTACTTC. This codes for CASSPRSGGYEQYF.

The chain combines TRBV18 with TRBJ2-5, with 9 bases identical to TRBD2. The germline CDR1 and CDR2 sequences are KGHSH and LQKENI. With 4 bases clipped from V and 0 bases from J, the junction kept 3 bases outside the gene matches. The CDR3 extends over 15 amino acids. Here the CDR3 reads CASSRQRGDQETQYF. The DNA for the CDR3 is TGTGCCAGCTCACGACAGCGGGGGGACCAAGAGACCCAGTACTTC. Full variable domain (remainder filled in from reference TRBV18 and TRBJ2-5): NAGVMQNPRHLVRRRGQEARLRCSPMKGHSHVYWYRQLPEEGLKFMVYLQKENIIDESGMPKERFSAEFPKEGPSILRIQQVVRGDSAAYFCASSRQRGDQETQYFGPGTRLLVL.

This clone was found once. The chain carries TRBV6-5 and TRBJ1-6; D possibly corresponds to TRBD1 (6 bases). The V gene's germline CDR1 is MNHEY and CDR2 SVGAGI. The CDR3 runs 16 residues. With 0 bases removed from V and 8 bases from J, the gap between germline ends came to 14 bases. CDR3 sequence (DNA): TGTGCCAGCAGTTACTCGATCACAGGGTGGGATTCACCCCTCCACTTT. It translates to CASSYSITGWDSPLHF.

The chain is built from TRBV2 and TRBJ2-7, with D unresolved. Between the trimmed V and J ends, which lost 3 bases and 2 bases, there was a span of 8 bases. The CDR3 consists of 13 residues. The germline CDR1 and CDR2 sequences are SNHLY and FYNNEI. This CDR3 is CASSETLAYEQYF. Here the CDR3 DNA reads TGTGCCAGCAGTGAGACCCTAGCCTACGAGCAGTACTTC.